This T cell receptor (beta chain) derives from a study of blood T cell repertoires in COVID-19. Study as a whole: COVID-19 samples collected from the United States, Italy and Spain covered acute and convalescent phases. In each case, the material was cDNA or gDNA derived from T cells, B-cell-depleted T cells, or PBMCs.

How the authors handled the data: Using reference gene primer amplification, nucleated cell counts were estimated. TCRdb's copy holds only in-frame clones and misses some; the assay was immunoSEQ multiplex PCR. D and trimming come from the DNA, and the V and J calls and clone size come from that table. In the table there are about 64,000 clones, around 80% of which are singletons. In Seattle, patients joined the study during active infection and were tracked longitudinally. This CDR3 contains 18 residues. The receptor was isolated from a man in his 60s with COVID-19, enrolled during active disease. The sequencing sample was made of peripheral blood. The chain has TRBV21-1 and TRBJ2-3; TRBD1, as called in the table, went unchecked against the DNA. TRBV21-1 is deemed a pseudogene. The CDR3 loop is CASSKGDRQANQTDTQYF. The CDR3 region has the DNA TGTGCCAGCAGCAAAGGGGACAGACAGGCCAACCAGACAGATACGCAGTATTTT.